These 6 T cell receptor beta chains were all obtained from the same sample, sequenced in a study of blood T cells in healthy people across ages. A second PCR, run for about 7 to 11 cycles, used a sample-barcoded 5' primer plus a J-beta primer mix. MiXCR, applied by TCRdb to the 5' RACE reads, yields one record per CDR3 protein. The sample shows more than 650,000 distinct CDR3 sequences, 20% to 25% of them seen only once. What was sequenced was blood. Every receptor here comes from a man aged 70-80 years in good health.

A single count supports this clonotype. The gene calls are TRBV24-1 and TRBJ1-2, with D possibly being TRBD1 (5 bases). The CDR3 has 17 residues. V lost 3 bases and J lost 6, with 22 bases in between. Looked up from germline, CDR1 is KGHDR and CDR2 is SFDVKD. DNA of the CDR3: TGTGCCACCAGTGATGGATTTGGGATCCAGGGTGAGAATGGCTACACCTTC. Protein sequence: CATSDGFGIQGENGYTF.

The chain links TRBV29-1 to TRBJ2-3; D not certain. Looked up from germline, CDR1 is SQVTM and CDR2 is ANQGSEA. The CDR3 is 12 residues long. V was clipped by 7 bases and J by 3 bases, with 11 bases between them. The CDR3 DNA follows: TGCAGCGCCCCGGTCGGGACAGATACGCAGTATTTT. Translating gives CSAPVGTDTQYF.

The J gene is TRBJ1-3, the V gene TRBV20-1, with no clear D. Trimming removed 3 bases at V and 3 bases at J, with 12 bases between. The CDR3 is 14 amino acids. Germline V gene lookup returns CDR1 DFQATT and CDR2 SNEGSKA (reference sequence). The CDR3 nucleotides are TGCAGTGCTAGTCTGCAACTCGTTGGAAACACCATATATTTT. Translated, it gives CSASLQLVGNTIYF.

CDR3 DNA: TGTGCCAGCAGCCTCCGCCAAACGAGGGTTAGGAATGAGCAGTTCTTC. This translates into CASSLRQTRVRNEQFF. V is TRBV3-1 and J is TRBJ2-5, with D perhaps matching TRBD2 (5 bases). Near its end, the DNA agrees better with TRBJ2-1, so the J call may be wrong. Germline-derived CDR1 and CDR2 are LGHDT and YNNKEL (reference sequence). The CDR3 is 16 residues long.

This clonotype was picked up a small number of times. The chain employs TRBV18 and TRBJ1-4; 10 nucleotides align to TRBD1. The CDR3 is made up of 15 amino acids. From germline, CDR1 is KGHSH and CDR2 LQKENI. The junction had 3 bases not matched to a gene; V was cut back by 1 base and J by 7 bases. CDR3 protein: CASSPLGQGSEKLFF. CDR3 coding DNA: TGTGCCAGCTCACCACTGGGACAGGGGAGTGAAAAACTGTTTTTT.

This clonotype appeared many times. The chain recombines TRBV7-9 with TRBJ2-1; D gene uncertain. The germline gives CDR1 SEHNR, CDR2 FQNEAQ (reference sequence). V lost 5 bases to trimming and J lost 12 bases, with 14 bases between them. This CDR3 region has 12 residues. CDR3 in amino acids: CASSLPTRRQFF. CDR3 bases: TGTGCCAGCAGCCTACCGACCCGTCGGCAGTTCTTC.